Listed here are 12 T cell receptor beta chains from one sample, sequenced in a study of blood T cell repertoires in COVID-19. Assay: immunoSEQ multiplex PCR; the TCRdb copy retains only in-frame clones and omits some. The table shows about 180,000 clones, with approximately 88% occurring only once. Sequencing was performed on peripheral blood. The receptors shown here come from a woman in her 30s with acute or convalescent COVID-19.

The chain combines TRBV28 with TRBJ2-1; 9 bases match TRBD2. The CDR3 is 18 residues long. Germline V lookup: CDR1 MDHEN, CDR2 SYDVKM. The V segment lost 2 bases and the J segment 8 bases; nucleotides outside the gene matches: 16. The CDR3 DNA sequence: TGTGCCAGCAGTTTAAGGCGGGACAGTAGCGGGAGATTTGATGAGCAGTTCTTC. Translated, it gives CASSLRRDSSGRFDEQFF.

CDR3 sequence reads: CATGGGPYSYGYTF. As DNA, the CDR3 is TGTGCTACTGGGGGGGGGCCGTATTCCTATGGCTACACCTTC. The chain combines TRBV28 with TRBJ1-2, with D tentatively TRBD1 (6 bases). In germline, CDR1 is MDHEN, CDR2 SYDVKM. The CDR3 totals 14 residues.

This clone was detected only once. The chain recombines TRBV5-1 with TRBJ2-3; 9 bases map to TRBD1. The V and J ends lost 5 bases and 8 bases, in that order; junction bases with no gene match: 9. Germline-derived CDR1 and CDR2 are SGHRS and YFSETQ. The CDR3 totals 14 residues. This CDR3 reads CASSLGTGSLTQYF. DNA of the CDR3: TGCGCCAGCAGTCTTGGGACAGGGTCCCTTACGCAGTATTTT.

The V call is TRBV27, the J call TRBJ2-2; 13 bases line up with TRBD2. The CDR3 runs 16 residues. The germline V gene has CDR1 MNHEY and CDR2 SMNVEV (reference sequence). The junction had 5 bases not matched to a gene; V was cut back by 5 bases and J by 5 bases. The CDR3 sequence is CASSLGLAGVTGELFF. The DNA for the CDR3 is TGTGCCAGCAGTCTAGGACTAGCGGGAGTGACCGGGGAGCTGTTTTTT.

CDR3 in amino acids: CSVEGRGNQETQYF. CDR3 in DNA: TGCAGCGTTGAAGGCAGGGGCAACCAAGAGACCCAGTACTTC. This rearrangement joins TRBV29-1 to TRBJ2-5; tentatively, D is TRBD1 (6 bases). This CDR3 is 14 amino acids long. CDR1 is SQVTM, CDR2 ANQGSEA, per germline. V dropped 1 base and J dropped 0 bases, with 9 bases sitting between them.

V gene TRBV2 combines with J gene TRBJ2-3, with 9 bases aligning to TRBD2. Germline V gives CDR1 SNHLY, CDR2 FYNNEI. The CDR3 has 14 residues. V gave up 8 bases and J gave up 0 bases; unmatched junction bases: 3. The CDR3 sequence is CASDTSGSTDTQYF. The CDR3 DNA sequence: TGTGCCAGCGACACTAGCGGGAGCACAGATACGCAGTATTTT.

The rearrangement uses TRBV9 and TRBJ2-7; 9 positions agree with TRBD2. V lost 1 base and J lost 3; bases outside the gene matches: 5. The CDR3 runs to 15 residues. Germline V CDR1 and CDR2: SGDLS, YYNGEE. CDR3 DNA sequence: TGTGCCAGCAGCGTATTAGCGGGAGTAAACTACGAGCAGTACTTC. Protein: CASSVLAGVNYEQYF.

The V gene is TRBV2, the J gene TRBJ1-1, with 10 bases aligning to TRBD1. The CDR3 contains 14 residues. Trimming at V came to 6 bases and at J to 1 base, leaving 2 bases not matched to a gene. Germline CDR1 and CDR2: SNHLY and FYNNEI. The chain's CDR3 is CASRRQGANTEAFF. The CDR3, as DNA: TGTGCCAGCAGGCGACAGGGGGCGAACACTGAAGCTTTCTTT.

V usage is TRBV7-9 and J usage is TRBJ2-1; perhaps TRBD2 as D (6 bases). V lost 4 bases and J lost 9, with 19 bases in between. Germline V lookup: CDR1 SEHNR, CDR2 FQNEAQ (reference sequence). This CDR3 is 15 amino acids long. CDR3 sequence: CASSSAAGRGGEQFF. As DNA, the CDR3 is TGTGCCAGCAGCTCTGCCGCGGGTCGGGGAGGTGAGCAGTTCTTC.

This clone was seen only once. This sequence joins TRBV20-1 and TRBJ2-7; D may be TRBD1 (6 bases). The CDR3 has 11 amino acids. V was clipped by 5 bases and J by 3 bases, with 8 bases between them. The V gene's germline CDR1 is DFQATT and CDR2 SNEGSKA (reference sequence). The CDR3 protein is CSAPGDYEQYF. The DNA for the CDR3 is TGCAGTGCTCCAGGGGACTACGAGCAGTACTTC.

The V gene is TRBV27, the J gene TRBJ2-1; 9 nucleotides line up with TRBD2. Per germline, CDR1 MNHEY and CDR2 SMNVEV (reference sequence). The V gene end was trimmed by 5 bases and the J gene end by 8 bases; junction bases not matched to a gene: 13. The CDR3 is 16 residues long. The CDR3: CASSMGFAGGQDEQFF. The CDR3, as DNA: TGTGCCAGCAGTATGGGGTTCGCGGGAGGGCAAGATGAGCAGTTCTTC.

A few counts support this clone. The chain combines TRBV7-2 with TRBJ2-3, with 7 bases fitting TRBD1. V was clipped by 0 bases and J by 8 bases; unmatched bases: 8. Looked up from germline, CDR1 is SGHTA and CDR2 is FQGNSA. The CDR3 spans 15 residues. DNA for the CDR3: TGTGCCAGCAGCTTAGCTGGGCAGGGGGTCGCTACGCAGTATTTT. Its protein product is CASSLAGQGVATQYF.